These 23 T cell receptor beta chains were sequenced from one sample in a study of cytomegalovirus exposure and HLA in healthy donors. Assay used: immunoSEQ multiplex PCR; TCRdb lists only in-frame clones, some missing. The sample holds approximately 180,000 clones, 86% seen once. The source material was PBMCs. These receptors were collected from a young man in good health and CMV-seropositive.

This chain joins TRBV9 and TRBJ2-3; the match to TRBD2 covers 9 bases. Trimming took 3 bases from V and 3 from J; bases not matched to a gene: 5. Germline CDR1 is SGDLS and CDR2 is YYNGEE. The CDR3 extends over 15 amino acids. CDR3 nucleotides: TGTGCCAGCAGCGGAATTAGCGGGAGAACAGATACGCAGTATTTT. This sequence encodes CASSGISGRTDTQYF.

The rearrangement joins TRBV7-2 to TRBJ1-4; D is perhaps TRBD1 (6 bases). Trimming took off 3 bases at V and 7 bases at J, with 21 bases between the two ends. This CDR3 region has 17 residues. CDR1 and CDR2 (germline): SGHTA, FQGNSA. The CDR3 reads CASSFAPTGRNREKLFF. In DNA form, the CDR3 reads TGTGCCAGCAGCTTTGCCCCGACAGGCCGTAATCGTGAAAAACTGTTTTTT.

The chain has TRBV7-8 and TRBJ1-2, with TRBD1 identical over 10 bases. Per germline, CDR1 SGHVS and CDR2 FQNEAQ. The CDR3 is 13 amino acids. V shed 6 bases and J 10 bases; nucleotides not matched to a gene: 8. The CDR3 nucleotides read TGTGCCAGCAGTTTAACCGGGACAGGGGACTACACCTTC. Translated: CASSLTGTGDYTF.

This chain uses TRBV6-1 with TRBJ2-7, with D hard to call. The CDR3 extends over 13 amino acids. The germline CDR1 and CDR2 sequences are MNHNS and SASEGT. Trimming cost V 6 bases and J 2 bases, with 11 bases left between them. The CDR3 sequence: CASSPRHTYEQYF. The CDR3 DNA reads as TGTGCCAGCAGCCCGAGACATACCTACGAGCAGTACTTC.

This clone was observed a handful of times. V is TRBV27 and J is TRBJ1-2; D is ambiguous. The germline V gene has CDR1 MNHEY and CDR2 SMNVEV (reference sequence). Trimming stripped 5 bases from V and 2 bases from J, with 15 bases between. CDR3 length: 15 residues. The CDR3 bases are TGTGCCAGCAGTCCCCTCCCCATCGAGAACTATGGCTACACCTTC. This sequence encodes CASSPLPIENYGYTF.

The CDR3 loop reads CASSPDRFQETQYF. CDR3 in DNA: TGTGCCAGCAGCCCGGACAGATTCCAAGAGACCCAGTACTTC. The rearrangement links TRBV4-2 to TRBJ2-5, with D perhaps matching TRBD1 (6 bases). The CDR3 spans 14 residues. Looked up from germline, CDR1 is LGHNA and CDR2 is YNFKEQ. The V end lost 4 bases, the J end lost 1 base, and 10 bases lay between the germline ends.

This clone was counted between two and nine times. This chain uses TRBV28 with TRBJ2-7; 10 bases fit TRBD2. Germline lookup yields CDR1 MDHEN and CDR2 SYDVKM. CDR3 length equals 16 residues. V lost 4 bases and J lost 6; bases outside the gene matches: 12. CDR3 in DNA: TGTGCCAGCAGTTACCACCAAATAGCGGGAGGCTCCGAGCAGTACTTC. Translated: CASSYHQIAGGSEQYF.

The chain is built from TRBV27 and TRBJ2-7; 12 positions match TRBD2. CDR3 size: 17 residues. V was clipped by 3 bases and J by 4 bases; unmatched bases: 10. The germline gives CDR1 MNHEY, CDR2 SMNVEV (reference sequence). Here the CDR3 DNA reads TGTGCCAGCAGTTTGGGGACTAGCGGGCGACTCCTATACGAGCAGTACTTC. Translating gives CASSLGTSGRLLYEQYF.

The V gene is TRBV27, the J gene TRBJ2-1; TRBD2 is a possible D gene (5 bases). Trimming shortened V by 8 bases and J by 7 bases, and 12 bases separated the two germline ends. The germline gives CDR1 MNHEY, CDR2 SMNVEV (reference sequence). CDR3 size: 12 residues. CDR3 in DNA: TGTGCCAGCGGACGGGGTTCAAATGAGCAGTTCTTC. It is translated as CASGRGSNEQFF.

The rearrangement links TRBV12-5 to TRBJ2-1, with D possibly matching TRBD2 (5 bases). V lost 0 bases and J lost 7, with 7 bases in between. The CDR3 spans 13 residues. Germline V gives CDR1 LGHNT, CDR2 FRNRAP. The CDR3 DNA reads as TGTGCTAGTGGTTTGGTGTGGGAGAATGAGCAGTTCTTC. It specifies CASGLVWENEQFF.

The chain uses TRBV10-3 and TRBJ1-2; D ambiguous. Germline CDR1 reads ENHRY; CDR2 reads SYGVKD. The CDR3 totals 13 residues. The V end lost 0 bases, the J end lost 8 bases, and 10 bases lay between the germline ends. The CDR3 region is CAISESGGGGYTF. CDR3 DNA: TGTGCCATCAGTGAGTCGGGTGGAGGGGGCTACACCTTC.

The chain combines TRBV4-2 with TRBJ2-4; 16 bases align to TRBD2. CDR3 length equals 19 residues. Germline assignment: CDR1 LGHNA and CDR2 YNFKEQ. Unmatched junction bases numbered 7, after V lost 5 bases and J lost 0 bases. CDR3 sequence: CASSGTGTSGGVAKNIQYF. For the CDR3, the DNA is TGTGCCAGCAGCGGTACCGGGACTAGCGGGGGGGTAGCCAAAAACATTCAGTACTTC.

The CDR3 here is CASSLAGPPQGAFF. The DNA for the CDR3 is TGTGCCAGCAGCTTGGCCGGGCCACCCCAGGGAGCTTTCTTT. The chain employs TRBV5-5 and TRBJ1-1, with D perhaps TRBD1 (5 bases). This CDR3 has 14 amino acids. Trimming shortened V by 0 bases and J by 10 bases, and 16 bases separated the two germline ends. Germline-derived CDR1 and CDR2 are SGHKS and YYEKEE (reference sequence).

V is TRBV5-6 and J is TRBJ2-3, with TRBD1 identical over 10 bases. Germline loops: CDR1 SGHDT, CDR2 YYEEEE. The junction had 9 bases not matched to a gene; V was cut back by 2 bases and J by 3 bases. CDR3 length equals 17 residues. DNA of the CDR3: TGTGCCAGCAGCTTCTGGGGGAGGGGACAGGGGACAGATACGCAGTATTTT. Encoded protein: CASSFWGRGQGTDTQYF.

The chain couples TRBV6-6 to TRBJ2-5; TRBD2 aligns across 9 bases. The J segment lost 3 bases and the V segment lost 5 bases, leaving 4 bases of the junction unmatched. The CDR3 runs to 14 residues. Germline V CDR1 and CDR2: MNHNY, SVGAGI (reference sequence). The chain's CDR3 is CASSRLAEKETQYF. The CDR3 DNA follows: TGTGCCAGCAGTCGACTAGCGGAAAAAGAGACCCAGTACTTC.

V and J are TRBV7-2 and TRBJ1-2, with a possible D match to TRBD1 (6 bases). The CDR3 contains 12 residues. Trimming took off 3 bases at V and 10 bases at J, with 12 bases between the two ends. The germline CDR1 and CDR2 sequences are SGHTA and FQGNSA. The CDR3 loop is CASSFGQGYYTF. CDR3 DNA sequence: TGTGCCAGCAGCTTCGGCCAGGGGTACTACACCTTC.

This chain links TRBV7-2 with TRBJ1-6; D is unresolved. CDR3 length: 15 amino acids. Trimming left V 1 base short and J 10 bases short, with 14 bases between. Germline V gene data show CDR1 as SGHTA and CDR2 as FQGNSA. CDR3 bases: TGTGCCAGCAGCTTAGAGGGAGGGAAGTGGTCACCCCTCCACTTT. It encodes CASSLEGGKWSPLHF.

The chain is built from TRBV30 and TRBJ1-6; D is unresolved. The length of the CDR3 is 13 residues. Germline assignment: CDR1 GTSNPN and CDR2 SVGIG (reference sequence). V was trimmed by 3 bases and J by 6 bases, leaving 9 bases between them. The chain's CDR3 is CAWSRLPNSPLHF. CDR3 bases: TGTGCCTGGAGCCGTCTCCCTAATTCACCCCTCCACTTT.

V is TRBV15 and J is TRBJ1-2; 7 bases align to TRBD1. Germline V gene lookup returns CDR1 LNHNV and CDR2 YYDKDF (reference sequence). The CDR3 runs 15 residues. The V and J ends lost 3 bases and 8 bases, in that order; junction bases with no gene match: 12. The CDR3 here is CATSRGGQIRRGYTF. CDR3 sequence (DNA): TGTGCCACCAGCAGGGGGGGACAGATCCGTAGGGGCTACACCTTC. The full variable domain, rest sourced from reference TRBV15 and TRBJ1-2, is DAMVIQNPRYQVTQFGKPVTLSCSQTLNHNVMYWYQQKSSQAPKLLFHYYDKDFNNEADTPDNFQSRRPNTSFCFLDIRSPGLGDTAMYLCATSRGGQIRRGYTFGSGTRLTVV.

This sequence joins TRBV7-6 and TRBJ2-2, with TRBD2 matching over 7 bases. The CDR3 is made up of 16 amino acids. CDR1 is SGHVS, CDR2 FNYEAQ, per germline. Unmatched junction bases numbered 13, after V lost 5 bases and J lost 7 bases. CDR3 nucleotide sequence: TGTGCCAGCAGCCTATCGACTAGCCAGCGAATCGGGGAGCTGTTTTTT. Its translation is CASSLSTSQRIGELFF. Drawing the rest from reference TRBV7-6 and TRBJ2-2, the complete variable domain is GAGVSQSPRYKVTKRGQDVALRCDPISGHVSLYWYRQALGQGPEFLTYFNYEAQQDKSGLPNDRFSAERPEGSISTLTIQRTEQRDSAMYRCASSLSTSQRIGELFFGEGSRLTVL.

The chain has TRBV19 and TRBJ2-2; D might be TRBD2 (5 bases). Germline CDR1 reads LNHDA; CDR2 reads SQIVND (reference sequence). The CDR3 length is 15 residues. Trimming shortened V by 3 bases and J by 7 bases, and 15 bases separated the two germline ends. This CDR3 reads CASSILRQAGGELFF. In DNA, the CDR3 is TGTGCCAGTAGTATCCTTCGGCAGGCGGGCGGGGAGCTGTTTTTT.

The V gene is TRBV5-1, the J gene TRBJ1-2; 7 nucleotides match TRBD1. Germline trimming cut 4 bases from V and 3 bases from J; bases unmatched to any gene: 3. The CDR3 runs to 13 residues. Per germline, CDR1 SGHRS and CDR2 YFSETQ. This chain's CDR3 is CASSDRVDYGYTF. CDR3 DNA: TGCGCCAGCAGCGACAGGGTTGACTATGGCTACACCTTC.

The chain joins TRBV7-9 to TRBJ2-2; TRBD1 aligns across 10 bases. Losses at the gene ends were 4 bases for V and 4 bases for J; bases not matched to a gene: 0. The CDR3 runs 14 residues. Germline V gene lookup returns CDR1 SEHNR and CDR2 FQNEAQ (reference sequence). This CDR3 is CASSWTGGTGELFF. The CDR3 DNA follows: TGTGCCAGCAGCTGGACAGGGGGCACCGGGGAGCTGTTTTTT.